The clone carrying this T cell receptor (beta chain) was detected only a few times. This CDR3 is built from 15 residues. Trimming pared 4 bases from V and 2 bases from J, leaving 13 bases between. Per germline, CDR1 SGHTA and CDR2 FQGTGA. This sample stems from a study of early T cells in non-severe SARS-CoV-2 infection. At the level of the study: The authors sequenced bulk RNA from unsorted whole blood, leaving chains unpaired.

TCRdb reprocessed the 5' RACE reads with MiXCR, giving one entry per CDR3 protein. This table has about 49,000 distinct CDR3 sequences, roughly 10% appearing once. The TCR sequence derives from an adult who was a healthcare worker with PCR-confirmed SARS-CoV-2 infection or an uninfected control (not recorded which). Input material: whole blood. This sequence joins TRBV7-3 and TRBJ2-3; perhaps TRBD1 as D (5 bases). CDR3 sequence (DNA): TGTGCCAGCAGCTCTAGGGGTTTCGACACAGATACGCAGTATTTT. Translating it yields CASSSRGFDTDTQYF.